This T cell receptor beta chain was identified in a study of T-cell memory formation after mild COVID-19. Study-wide points: Whether day 37 second-wave clones are SARS-CoV-2-specific was not confirmed. The study found contracting CD4+ clones mainly in CM and EM and contracting CD8+ clones in EMRA.

This CDR3 comprises 16 residues. From germline, CDR1 is LGHNA and CDR2 YSLEER. The trim removed 1 base at V and 1 base at J, leaving 2 bases unmatched. About this clonotype: The antigen is unknown.

UMIs and sample barcodes were carried by the TCR alpha and TCR beta cDNA libraries that 5'RACE produced using constant-segment primers. TCRdb redid the calling of the 5' RACE reads with MiXCR, one entry per CDR3 protein. The table records around 140,000 distinct CDR3 sequences, approximately 26% of them present only once. This sequence was found in an adult woman who had mild COVID-19 (a few samples of this study predate the infection). Cell type and time point are not known. The chain is built from TRBV4-3 and TRBJ2-3, with 10 bases that match TRBD1. The sequenced sample was PBMCs or a T cell subset sorted from them (not recorded which). The CDR3 is CASSQAGTGGTDTQYF. Here the CDR3 DNA reads TGCGCCAGCAGCCAAGCGGGGACAGGGGGCACAGATACGCAGTATTTT.